This entry lists 3 T cell receptor beta chains sequenced from one sample in a study of control samples from healthy donors and cancer patients. The method was immunoSEQ multiplex PCR; TCRdb's version includes in-frame clones alone and lacks a portion of them. The data show roughly 24,000 clones, 80% to 85% seen once. Sequencing was carried out using PBMCs. The receptor source for this set is a man aged 55-75 years with colorectal cancer.

This clone has only a few counts. V usage is TRBV6-2 or TRBV6-3 and J usage is TRBJ2-4; unclear D gene. V was trimmed by 4 bases and J by 9 bases, leaving 19 bases between them. CDR1 and CDR2 from the germline V gene are MNHEY and SVGEGT. The CDR3 runs 15 residues. The CDR3 sequence: CASSSPFRRVGIQYF. Written as DNA, the CDR3 is TGTGCCAGCAGTTCCCCTTTTCGCCGAGTTGGCATTCAGTACTTC.

The CDR3 region is CASSQGAPYGYTF. CDR3 DNA: TGTGCCAGCAGCCAGGGGGCACCCTATGGCTACACCTTC. V gene TRBV5-4 combines with J gene TRBJ1-2; TRBD1 matches 8 bases. The CDR3 is 13 amino acids. The V gene's germline CDR1 is SGHNT and CDR2 YYREEE (reference sequence). V lost 4 bases, J lost 4 bases, and 3 bases stayed unmatched.

The chain has TRBV20-1 and TRBJ2-3, with TRBD1 matching over 8 bases. This CDR3 contains 16 residues. The trim removed 3 bases at V and 0 bases at J, leaving 8 bases unmatched. Per the germline V gene, CDR1 is DFQATT and CDR2 is SNEGSKA (reference sequence). This chain's CDR3 is CSASDIRDRSTDTQYF. For the CDR3, the DNA is TGCAGTGCTAGTGACATTCGGGACAGGAGCACAGATACGCAGTATTTT.